This T cell receptor (beta chain) is from a study of CD8+CD57+ T cells in acquired aplastic anemia. Study information: Sorted CD4+ plus CD8+ cells gave DNA averaging around 3 ug. Study-wide results and limits: The same twenty-nine CD8+ CDR3 sequences occurred in patients and in controls. Between the patient and control groups, CD8+ Simpson's diversity did not differ significantly.

Both TCR beta VDJ combination and CDR3 sequence profiling were carried out. Genomic DNA was the template for this profiling. TCRdb independently ran MiXCR on the reads; one entry per CDR3 protein. The repertoire holds under 350,000 distinct CDR3 sequences, with 45% to 65% as singletons. In patients chosen for sequencing, flow cytometry had shown CD8+CD57+ cell expansion. Every one of the patients had aplastic anemia (severe, acquired). A word on this clonotype: Its antigen is as yet unknown. In this CDR3 the conserved last residue, phenylalanine or tryptophan, is missing, so a read error is likely.

Sequencing was performed on sorted CD4+, CD8+, or CD8+CD57+ T cells (not recorded which) from PBMCs. The TCR comes from a human donor with aplastic anemia.

The CDR3 DNA follows: TGTGCCAGCAGTTTGACCAAAGAGACCCAGTACCTC. Translated: CASSLTKETQYL. V usage is TRBV12-5 and J usage is TRBJ2-5; D gene ambiguous. The CDR3 runs to 12 residues. From germline, CDR1 is LGHNT and CDR2 FRNRAP.